This record looks at one T cell receptor (beta chain) sequence and its context. Its antigen is not known. This record belongs to a study of T cell responses to AZD1222 COVID-19 vaccine. TCRdb's copy holds only in-frame clones and misses some; the assay was immunoSEQ multiplex PCR. The repertoire holds around 180,000 clones, with 80% to 90% as singletons. General study results and limits: White British donors predominated, females outnumbered males, and clonal diversity was possibly underestimated. Only five or six AZD1222 recipients were seropositive at baseline. The repertoires were collected only after the peak T cell response.

The CDR3 has 15 residues. V shed 5 bases and J shed 0 bases, with 11 bases lying between them. The germline V gene has CDR1 MDHEN and CDR2 SYDVKM. The source is an adult in good health. V is TRBV28 and J is TRBJ2-4; D remains unclear. The sequences come from peripheral blood, collected on day 0 of MenACWY control vaccination. The CDR3 region is CASSPSQGAKNIQYF. CDR3 in DNA: TGTGCCAGCAGTCCCTCTCAAGGAGCCAAAAACATTCAGTACTTC.